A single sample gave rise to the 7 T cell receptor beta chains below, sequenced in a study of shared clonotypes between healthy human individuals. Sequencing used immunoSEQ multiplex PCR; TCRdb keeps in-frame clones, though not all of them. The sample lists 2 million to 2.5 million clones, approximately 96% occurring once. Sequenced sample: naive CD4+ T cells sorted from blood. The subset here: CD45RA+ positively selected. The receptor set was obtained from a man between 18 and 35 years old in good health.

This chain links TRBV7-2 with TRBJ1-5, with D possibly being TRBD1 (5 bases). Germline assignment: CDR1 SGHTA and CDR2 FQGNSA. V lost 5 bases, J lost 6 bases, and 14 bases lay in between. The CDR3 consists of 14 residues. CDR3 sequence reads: CASSTQGGGQPQHF. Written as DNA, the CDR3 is TGTGCCAGCAGCACGCAGGGAGGCGGTCAGCCCCAGCATTTT. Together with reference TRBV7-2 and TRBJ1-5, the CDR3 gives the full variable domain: GAGVSQSPSNKVTEKGKDVELRCDPISGHTALYWYRQSLGQGLEFLIYFQGNSAPDKSGLPSDRFSAERTGGSVSTLTIQRTQQEDSAVYLCASSTQGGGQPQHFGDGTRLSIL.

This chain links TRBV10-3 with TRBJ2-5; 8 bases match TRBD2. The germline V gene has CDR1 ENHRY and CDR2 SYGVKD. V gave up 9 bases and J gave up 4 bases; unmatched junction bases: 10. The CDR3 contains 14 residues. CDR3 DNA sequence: TGTGCCATTTTAGCGGGAAAGAGGGGAGAGACCCAGTACTTC. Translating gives CAILAGKRGETQYF.

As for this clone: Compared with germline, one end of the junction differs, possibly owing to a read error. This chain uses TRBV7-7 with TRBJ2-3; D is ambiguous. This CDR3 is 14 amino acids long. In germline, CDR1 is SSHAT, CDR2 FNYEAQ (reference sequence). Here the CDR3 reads CASSLVKNTDTQYF. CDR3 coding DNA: TGTGCTAGCAGCTTAGTAAAGAACACAGATACGCAGTATTTT. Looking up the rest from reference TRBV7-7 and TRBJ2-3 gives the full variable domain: GAGVSQSPRYKVTKRGQDVTLRCDPISSHATLYWYQQALGQGPEFLTYFNYEAQPDKSGLPSDRFSAERPEGSISTLTIQRTEQRDSAMYRCASSLVKNTDTQYFGPGTRLTVL.

The CDR3 DNA is TGTGCCAGCTCACCACCGACTAGCGGTCTCTACGAGCAGTACTTC. It codes for CASSPPTSGLYEQYF. V and J are TRBV18 and TRBJ2-7; 9 nucleotides agree with TRBD2. The J segment lost 3 bases and the V segment lost 0 bases, leaving 3 bases of the junction unmatched. This CDR3 has 15 amino acids. Looked up from germline, CDR1 is KGHSH and CDR2 is LQKENI.

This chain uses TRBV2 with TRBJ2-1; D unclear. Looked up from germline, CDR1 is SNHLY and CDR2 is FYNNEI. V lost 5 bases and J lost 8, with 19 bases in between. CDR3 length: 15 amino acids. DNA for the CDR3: TGTGCCAGCAGTCCCCTCGGCCCGCTAGTCCATGAGCAGTTCTTC. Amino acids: CASSPLGPLVHEQFF. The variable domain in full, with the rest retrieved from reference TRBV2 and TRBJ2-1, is EPEVTQTPSHQVTQMGQEVILRCVPISNHLYFYWYRQILGQKVEFLVSFYNNEISEKSEIFDDQFSVERPDGSNFTLKIRSTKLEDSAMYFCASSPLGPLVHEQFFGPGTRLTVL.

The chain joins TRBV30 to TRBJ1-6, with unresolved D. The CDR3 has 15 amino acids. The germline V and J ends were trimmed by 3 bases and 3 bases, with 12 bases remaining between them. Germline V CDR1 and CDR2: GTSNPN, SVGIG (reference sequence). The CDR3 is CAWSPGLSYNSPLHF. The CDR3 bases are TGTGCCTGGAGCCCAGGACTCAGCTATAATTCACCCCTCCACTTT.

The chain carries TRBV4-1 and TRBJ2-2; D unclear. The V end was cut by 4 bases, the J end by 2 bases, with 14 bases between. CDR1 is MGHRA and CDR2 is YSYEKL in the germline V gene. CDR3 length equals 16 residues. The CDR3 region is CASSLRRMSNTGELFF. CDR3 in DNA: TGCGCCAGCAGCCTAAGGCGGATGAGTAACACCGGGGAGCTGTTTTTT.